A selection of T cell receptor beta chains follows, all from one sample in a study of cytomegalovirus exposure and HLA in healthy donors. Profiled with immunoSEQ multiplex PCR; TCRdb holds only in-frame clones, not every one. The table lists approximately 200,000 clones, just under 75% of them singletons. The sequenced material came from PBMCs. The source is a man between 25 and 39 years old in good health and CMV-seropositive. The CDR3 runs from the conserved cysteine through the conserved F or W. The order of the fields is D gene, clone size, V gene, J gene, CDR3 length, CDR3 protein, CDR3 DNA. A D gene is named only where the DNA matches it firmly. Rows give clone size only sometimes, using once, few, many, or a class for an expanded clone.

>TRBD1|-|TRBV4-2|TRBJ1-6|15
CASSHLGQENSPLHF
TGTGCCAGCAGCCACCTCGGACAGGAGAATTCACCCCTCCACTTT
>TRBD1|-|TRBV10-3|TRBJ2-5|15
CAISARQGAGETQYF
TGTGCCATCAGTGCGAGACAGGGGGCCGGAGAGACCCAGTACTTC
>-|-|TRBV7-9|TRBJ2-7|15
CASSLVSGLSYEQYF
TGTGCCAGCAGCTTAGTATCAGGGCTCTCCTACGAGCAGTACTTC
>-|-|TRBV7-8|TRBJ2-5|14
CASSLGSGLKTQYF
TGTGCCAGCAGCTTAGGTTCAGGGCTGAAGACCCAGTACTTC
>TRBD2|-|TRBV19|TRBJ2-2|14
CASRTSGRAGELFF
TGTGCCAGTAGAACTAGCGGGAGGGCCGGGGAGCTGTTTTTT
>-|once|TRBV11-2|TRBJ2-7|11
CASSPSLIQYF
TGTGCCAGCAGCCCCAGTCTGATACAGTACTTC
>-|once|TRBV28|TRBJ2-3|15
CASSPASVWTDTQYF
TGTGCCAGCAGCCCGGCCAGCGTTTGGACAGATACGCAGTATTTT
>-|-|TRBV7-2|TRBJ1-2|15
CASSLITAGLYGYTF
TGTGCCAGCAGCTTAATCACAGCAGGCCTGTATGGCTACACCTTC
>-|-|TRBV18|TRBJ2-5|15
CASSAVQGGRETQYF
TGTGCCAGCTCAGCTGTCCAGGGTGGAAGAGAGACCCAGTACTTC
>TRBD1|once|TRBV5-1|TRBJ2-4|12
CASSLDRVTQYF
TGCGCCAGCAGCCTGGACAGGGTAACTCAGTACTTC
>TRBD2|-|TRBV10-2|TRBJ2-5|16
CASSDGSGSRYETQYF
TGCGCCAGCAGTGATGGTAGCGGGAGTCGTTATGAGACCCAGTACTTC
>-|few|TRBV19|TRBJ1-5|14
CASSPGQYNQPQHF
TGTGCCAGTAGTCCCGGACAGTATAATCAGCCCCAGCATTTT
>-|-|TRBV4-1|TRBJ2-1|16
CASSQDQRREPGEQFF
TGCGCCAGCAGCCAAGATCAGAGGAGGGAACCGGGAGAGCAGTTCTTC
>TRBD2|-|TRBV7-8|TRBJ2-7|14
CASSLGTSGGALYF
TGTGCCAGCAGCTTAGGGACTAGCGGGGGGGCCCTATACTTC
>-|-|TRBV30|TRBJ2-3|13
CAWSVPGIDTQYF
TGTGCCTGGAGTGTACCCGGTATTGATACGCAGTATTTT
>-|-|TRBV30|TRBJ1-5|13
CAWSIQGDQPQHF
TGTGCCTGGAGCATACAGGGAGATCAGCCCCAGCATTTT
>TRBD2|few|TRBV5-1|TRBJ2-1|18
CASSSGTSGRSSYNEQFF
TGCGCCAGCAGCAGTGGAACTAGCGGGAGGAGCTCCTACAATGAGCAGTTCTTC
>TRBD2|-|TRBV7-2|TRBJ2-3|14
CASSQGLAGVTQYF
TGTGCCAGCAGCCAAGGACTAGCGGGAGTTACGCAGTATTTT
>-|-|TRBV9|TRBJ2-3|14
CASSAWPTTDTQYF
TGTGCCAGCAGCGCGTGGCCCACCACAGATACGCAGTATTTT
>TRBD1|few|TRBV7-8|TRBJ1-2|14
CASSTGQDPYGYTF
TGTGCCAGCAGCACTGGACAGGACCCTTATGGCTACACCTTC
>TRBD1|-|TRBV5-1|TRBJ1-6|15
CASSAGTDRNSPLHF
TGCGCCAGCAGCGCGGGGACAGATCGTAATTCACCCCTCCACTTT
>TRBD2|-|TRBV4-3|TRBJ2-5|19
CASSQDRTRGLAGQETQYF
TGCGCCAGCAGCCAAGATAGGACCCGGGGACTAGCGGGCCAAGAGACCCAGTACTTC
>TRBD1|-|TRBV28|TRBJ1-5|15
CASRIGTAANQPQHF
TGTGCCAGCAGGATCGGGACAGCTGCCAATCAGCCCCAGCATTTT
>-|-|TRBV30|TRBJ2-5|12
CAWNRAKETQYF
TGTGCCTGGAATCGAGCGAAAGAGACCCAGTACTTC
>-|once|TRBV4-2|TRBJ1-5|17
CASSQDAGSYSNQPQHF
TGTGCCAGCAGCCAAGATGCGGGGTCTTATAGCAATCAGCCCCAGCATTTT
>-|-|TRBV6-1|TRBJ2-7|13
CASSRDNSYEQYF
TGTGCCAGCAGTCGAGACAATTCCTACGAGCAGTACTTC
>-|once|TRBV6-5|TRBJ2-3|12
CASQGGTDTQYF
TGTGCCAGCCAAGGGGGCACAGATACGCAGTATTTT
>-|few|TRBV4-2|TRBJ2-1|14
CASSQDYTYNEQFF
TGTGCCAGCAGCCAAGACTATACTTACAATGAGCAGTTCTTC
>TRBD1|-|TRBV28|TRBJ1-2|16
CASSLVGRGLSYGYTF
TGTGCCAGCAGTTTGGTGGGCAGGGGGTTAAGTTATGGCTACACCTTC
>TRBD1|-|TRBV5-6|TRBJ2-2|15
CASSRQGESTGELFF
TGTGCCAGCAGTAGACAGGGGGAGAGCACCGGGGAGCTGTTTTTT
>TRBD1|once|TRBV7-9|TRBJ1-6|14
CASSPPGGGSPLHF
TGTGCCAGCAGCCCCCCAGGGGGTGGTTCACCCCTCCACTTT
>-|-|TRBV9|TRBJ2-1|16
CASSVLEGTSYNEQFF
TGTGCCAGCAGCGTATTGGAGGGGACCTCCTACAATGAGCAGTTCTTC
>TRBD2|once|TRBV7-9|TRBJ2-3|16
CASSTPGGISTDTQYF
TGTGCCAGCAGCACCCCGGGGGGGATCAGCACAGATACGCAGTATTTT
>TRBD2|-|TRBV13|TRBJ2-7|18
CASSSQNPLAGITYEQYF
TGTGCCAGCAGCTCGCAAAATCCACTAGCGGGAATTACCTACGAGCAGTACTTC
>TRBD2|once|TRBV2|TRBJ2-5|14
CASRGLARQETQYF
TGTGCCAGCAGGGGACTAGCGCGTCAAGAGACCCAGTACTTC
>TRBD2|few|TRBV29-1|TRBJ2-7|14
CSVAGLAQSYEQYF
TGCAGCGTTGCTGGACTAGCCCAATCCTACGAGCAGTACTTC
>TRBD2|-|TRBV27|TRBJ2-1|15
CASSKLAGGLNEQFF
TGTGCCAGCAGTAAGCTAGCGGGAGGGTTAAATGAGCAGTTCTTC
>-|few|TRBV28|TRBJ1-2|14
CASSAMTANYGYTF
TGTGCCAGCAGTGCCATGACAGCTAACTATGGCTACACCTTC
>-|-|TRBV19|TRBJ2-7|14
CASSILRDRGEQYF
TGTGCCAGTAGTATACTCAGGGATCGAGGCGAGCAGTACTTC
>-|-|TRBV18|TRBJ2-5|13
CASSRLAGEEQYF
TGTGCCAGCTCACGGCTAGCAGGTGAAGAGCAGTACTTC
>TRBD2|-|TRBV19|TRBJ2-1|15
CASRTTSGRGNEQFF
TGTGCCAGTAGGACCACTAGCGGGAGAGGCAATGAGCAGTTCTTC
>TRBD1|-|TRBV10-2|TRBJ2-3|14
CASSSQGAADTQYF
TGCGCCAGCAGTTCACAGGGGGCCGCAGATACGCAGTATTTT
>TRBD2|-|TRBV5-4|TRBJ2-4|17
CASSAEAGALGKNIQYF
TGTGCCAGCAGCGCCGAAGCGGGAGCGTTGGGCAAAAACATTCAGTACTTC
>-|-|TRBV5-1|TRBJ2-3|16
CASSTTLVGGADTQYF
TGCGCCAGCAGCACTACCCTAGTGGGTGGAGCAGATACGCAGTATTTT
>-|-|TRBV27|TRBJ1-5|14
CASSSRTVHQPQHF
TGTGCCAGCAGTTCCCGGACAGTCCATCAGCCCCAGCATTTT
>TRBD1|-|TRBV4-1|TRBJ1-2|15
CASSQFGQGNYGYTF
TGCGCCAGCAGCCAATTTGGACAGGGTAACTATGGCTACACCTTC
>TRBD2|-|TRBV4-3|TRBJ2-1|17
CASSHLLAGGNLNEQFF
TGCGCCAGCAGCCATCTCCTAGCGGGAGGTAACTTGAATGAGCAGTTCTTC
>-|once|TRBV12-5|TRBJ1-1|16
CASGLVLSQGNTEAFF
TGTGCTAGTGGTTTGGTACTATCACAGGGGAACACTGAAGCTTTCTTT
>-|-|TRBV9|TRBJ1-1|12
CASSPSENLAFF
TGTGCCAGCAGCCCCTCTGAGAACCTAGCTTTCTTT
>TRBD1|-|TRBV6-6|TRBJ2-2|16
CASSYYKTGYAGELFF
TGTGCCAGCAGTTATTATAAGACAGGGTACGCCGGGGAGCTGTTTTTT
>TRBD1|-|TRBV7-2|TRBJ2-5|13
CASSYQGVETQYF
TGTGCCAGCAGCTATCAGGGGGTGGAGACCCAGTACTTC
>TRBD1|once|TRBV6-6|TRBJ2-3|16
CASSYSNGQGTDTQYF
TGTGCCAGCAGTTACTCGAACGGACAGGGCACAGATACGCAGTATTTT
>TRBD1|-|TRBV30|TRBJ2-7|12
CAWNRGVYEQYF
TGTGCCTGGAACAGGGGCGTATACGAGCAGTACTTC